This TCR beta chain emerged from a study of chemoradiotherapy in HPV16-positive cancers. About the study: Functional T-cell assays on a couple of HPV16-positive patients' cells defined candidate HPV-specific clones and common TCR motifs.

The CDR3 loop spans 19 amino acids. Trimming removed 1 base from V and 0 bases from J; junction bases left unmatched: 14. Germline V lookup: CDR1 SGHVS, CDR2 FQNEAQ. This table comes from immunoSEQ multiplex PCR, and its TCRdb copy is limited to in-frame clones, with some not included. The sample yields 2,000 or so clones, 85% to 90% seen once. Study-level points and caveats: Candidate HPV-specific clones and E7-related TCR motifs grew in tumor during treatment. HPV-specific T cells were functionally defined from only a couple of HPV16-positive patients.

Comments on this clone: Its specificity is not known.

The TCR originated in a human donor with HPV-associated anogenital cancer. The sequencing here drew on tumor tissue, taken from a patient who underwent chemoradiotherapy. The rearrangement joins TRBV7-8 to TRBJ1-1, with 7 bases identical to TRBD1. CDR3 sequence: CASSLVYPYPGQLNTEAFF. The CDR3 bases are TGTGCCAGCAGCTTAGTTTATCCGTATCCGGGACAGCTGAACACTGAAGCTTTCTTT.